This TCR beta chain derives from a study of OX40 agonist ivuxolimab in advanced cancers. Data came from immunoSEQ multiplex PCR; TCRdb stores just in-frame clones and leaves some out. The table lists around 94,000 clones, 70% to 85% of them singletons. Germline CDR1 is LNHNV and CDR2 is YYDKDF (reference sequence). This CDR3 has 23 residues. V trimming: 0 bases; J trimming: 1 base; junction bases outside the gene matches: 22. Baseline was the first blood sampling point, followed by cycle 4 day 1 and cycle 7 day 1. This TCR was sampled from an adult with an advanced solid tumor such as melanoma, head and neck, liver or kidney cancer. The chain is built from TRBV15 and TRBJ2-2; 8 nucleotides line up with TRBD1. The material sequenced was CD4+ or CD8+ T cells sorted from blood, taken in a trial of the OX40 agonist ivuxolimab. The CDR3 is CATSRETATGGIIPKQNTGELFF. The CDR3 DNA follows: TGTGCCACCAGCAGAGAAACCGCCACAGGGGGTATCATCCCGAAGCAGAACACCGGGGAGCTGTTTTTT.